The 28 T cell receptor beta chains reported below all come from one sample, sequenced in a study of vaccination and CD4 T cells after COVID-19. The sample's treatment: roughly ten-day PBMC culture with coronavirus spike peptide pools or control peptides (ViraFEST assay). From the unexposed donor, CD4+ T cells were collected ahead of the COVID-19 pandemic (2011-2018). The antigens of these receptors remain unknown. Oncomine TCR Beta short-read sequencing was applied to DNA from cultured CD4+ T cells. TCRdb reprocessed the PCR reads with MiXCR, giving one entry per CDR3 protein. The profile shows under 8,500 distinct CDR3 sequences, 45% of them singletons. Source material: CD4+ T cells from blood, cultured in vitro. These TCRs come from a human donor in good health.

J is TRBJ1-5 and V is TRBV19; D not resolved. The germline V gene encodes CDR1 LNHDA and CDR2 SQIVND (reference sequence). The V and J ends lost 1 base and 3 bases respectively, with 7 bases between them. CDR3 length: 14 residues. The CDR3 protein is CASSIGGFNQPQHF. CDR3 nucleotide sequence: TGTGCCAGTAGTATAGGAGGTTTCAATCAGCCCCAGCATTTT.

The chain links TRBV7-2 to TRBJ2-5; 9 bases agree with TRBD2. Trimming took 2 bases from V and 5 from J; bases not matched to a gene: 6. There are 15 residues in the CDR3. Looked up from germline, CDR1 is SGHTA and CDR2 is FQGNSA. The CDR3 nucleotides read TGTGCCAGCAGCTTACCTAGCGGGAACGCCGAGACCCAGTACTTC. Protein: CASSLPSGNAETQYF.

V is TRBV10-3 and J is TRBJ1-1, with D hard to call. This CDR3 has 17 residues. Trimming took off 6 bases at V and 1 base at J, with 21 bases between the two ends. Germline V gene lookup returns CDR1 ENHRY and CDR2 SYGVKD. The CDR3 DNA reads TGTGCCATCAGAAGACAAGCCCAAGAACGGGAGAACACTGAAGCTTTCTTT. Amino acid sequence: CAIRRQAQERENTEAFF.

This clonotype was seen a handful of times. The chain has TRBV7-2 and TRBJ2-4; 10 bases agree with TRBD1. The CDR3 runs 15 residues. V dropped 6 bases and J dropped 1; count of bases not matched to a gene: 3. Germline-derived CDR1 and CDR2 are SGHTA and FQGNSA. Here the CDR3 DNA reads TGTGCCAGCAGGGACAGGGGGAAGGCCAAAAACATTCAGTACTTC. This translates into CASRDRGKAKNIQYF.

This sequence joins TRBV7-2 and TRBJ2-5; 7 nucleotides match TRBD2. Unmatched junction bases numbered 4, after V lost 8 bases and J lost 7 bases. Germline V gene lookup returns CDR1 SGHTA and CDR2 FQGNSA. This CDR3 has 11 residues. The CDR3 DNA sequence: TGTGCCAGCGGGACGGGGGGGACCCAGTACTTC. This codes for CASGTGGTQYF.

The rearrangement links TRBV6-2 or TRBV6-3 to TRBJ2-6; 13 bases are a match to TRBD2. The germline V gene encodes CDR1 MNHEY and CDR2 SVGEGT. This CDR3 comprises 20 residues. J gave up 5 bases and V 6 bases, and 16 bases lay outside the gene matches. The CDR3 bases are TGTGCCAGCAGCGCCAGGGGCACTAGCGGGGGGGCCATTAGGGCCAACGTCCTGACTTTC. It translates to CASSARGTSGGAIRANVLTF.

The chain combines TRBV6-1 with TRBJ2-7; 10 nucleotides align to TRBD2. CDR1 and CDR2 from the germline V gene are MNHNS and SASEGT. V shed 6 bases and J 5 bases; nucleotides not matched to a gene: 10. The CDR3 sequence is 15 residues long. CDR3 amino acids: CASRQTLAGADEQYF. CDR3 DNA sequence: TGTGCCAGCAGGCAGACCCTAGCGGGAGCCGACGAGCAGTACTTC.

The chain combines TRBV7-2 with TRBJ1-6, with D uncertain. Germline V CDR1 and CDR2: SGHTA, FQGNSA. This CDR3 has 16 amino acids. Trimming took 1 base from V and 6 from J, leaving 13 bases between them. CDR3 sequence reads: CASSLEGRGINSPLHF. The CDR3, as DNA: TGTGCCAGCAGCTTAGAGGGCCGAGGGATTAATTCACCCCTCCACTTT.

This clonotype was seen a few times. The CDR3 DNA is TGTGCCAGCAGTTTCAGTTCAGGGGATCAGCCCCAGCATTTT. Protein: CASSFSSGDQPQHF. The chain carries TRBV27 and TRBJ1-5; possibly TRBD1 for D (6 bases). CDR1 MNHEY and CDR2 SMNVEV come from the germline V gene (reference sequence). V was cut by 3 bases and J by 5 bases, with 11 bases left in between. This CDR3 region has 14 residues.

V usage is TRBV7-2 and J usage is TRBJ1-2, with D unresolved. Germline lookup yields CDR1 SGHTA and CDR2 FQGNSA. V lost 3 bases to trimming and J lost 5 bases, with 10 bases between them. The CDR3 loop spans 13 amino acids. CDR3 sequence reads: CASSFNSRYGYTF. The DNA for the CDR3 is TGTGCCAGCAGCTTCAACAGCCGTTATGGCTACACCTTC.

The V gene is TRBV12-3 or TRBV12-4, the J gene TRBJ2-7, with 14 bases lining up with TRBD2. V dropped 4 bases and J dropped 9; count of bases not matched to a gene: 5. The CDR3 runs to 14 residues. The CDR3 spells CASSSGTSGSGQYF. The CDR3 DNA reads as TGTGCCAGCAGTTCCGGGACTAGCGGGAGTGGGCAGTACTTC.

The chain recombines TRBV29-1 with TRBJ1-3; TRBD1 might be the D (5 bases). The CDR3 spans 12 residues. V lost 7 bases, J lost 7 bases, and 14 bases lay in between. Germline values: CDR1 SQVTM, CDR2 ANQGSEA. CDR3 region: CSAEQVRNTIYF. CDR3 nucleotide sequence: TGCAGCGCCGAACAGGTCAGGAACACCATATATTTT. The variable domain in full, with the rest retrieved from reference TRBV29-1 and TRBJ1-3, is SAVISQKPSRDICQRGTSLTIQCQVDSQVTMMFWYRQQPGQSLTLIATANQGSEATYESGFVIDKFPISRPNLTFSTLTVSNMSPEDSSIYLCSAEQVRNTIYFGEGSWLTVV.

This clonotype was detected only a few times. This chain links TRBV27 with TRBJ1-1; the D gene is possibly TRBD1 (6 bases). CDR3 length: 16 amino acids. V was shortened by 10 bases and J by 0 bases, with 21 bases between the two germline ends. Germline CDR1 MNHEY, CDR2 SMNVEV (reference sequence). The CDR3 reads CATRAGPDRMNTEAFF. The CDR3 DNA sequence: TGTGCCACCAGGGCTGGGCCGGACAGAATGAACACTGAAGCTTTCTTT.

This clonotype showed up just a few times. This chain uses TRBV19 with TRBJ1-6, with 7 bases identical to TRBD1. Germline V gene lookup returns CDR1 LNHDA and CDR2 SQIVND (reference sequence). The CDR3 is made up of 14 amino acids. The J segment lost 5 bases and the V segment lost 6 bases, leaving 4 bases of the junction unmatched. The CDR3 sequence is CASSTGQNNSPLHF. The CDR3 DNA reads as TGTGCCAGTAGCACGGGACAGAATAATTCACCCCTCCACTTT.

Written as DNA, the CDR3 is TGTGCCAGCAGAGGAAGCGGTACAGATACGCAGTATTTT. The encoded protein is CASRGSGTDTQYF. This chain connects TRBV6-1 to TRBJ2-3; D perhaps matches TRBD2 (5 bases). This CDR3 has 13 amino acids. From germline, CDR1 is MNHNS and CDR2 SASEGT. V was shortened by 6 bases and J by 3 bases, with 10 bases between the two germline ends.

CDR3 residues: CASSRGTYQETQYF. The CDR3 bases are TGTGCCAGCTCACGAGGGACTTATCAAGAGACCCAGTACTTC. This chain connects TRBV18 to TRBJ2-5, with D maybe TRBD2 (6 bases). Trimming left V 4 bases short and J 2 bases short, with 11 bases between. The germline CDR1 and CDR2 sequences are KGHSH and LQKENI. The CDR3 has 14 amino acids.

There are a few counts of this clonotype. The CDR3 DNA is TGTGCCAGCAGTCCCGGGACCCTGGAGAGTGGTTATGGCTACACCTTC. Protein product: CASSPGTLESGYGYTF. V is TRBV6-1 and J is TRBJ1-2, with D perhaps TRBD1 (5 bases). Trimming shortened V by 5 bases and J by 5 bases, and 21 bases separated the two germline ends. The CDR3 runs to 16 residues. CDR1 MNHNS and CDR2 SASEGT come from the germline V gene.

CDR3 DNA: TGTGCCAGTAGGGGTACTAGCGGGATTAACACCGGGGAGCTGTTTTTT. It encodes CASRGTSGINTGELFF. The gene calls are TRBV19 and TRBJ2-2, with TRBD2 matching 10 bases. Germline V lookup: CDR1 LNHDA, CDR2 SQIVND (reference sequence). The CDR3 loop spans 16 amino acids. V trimming: 6 bases; J trimming: 2 bases; junction bases outside the gene matches: 6. Full variable domain (remainder filled in from reference TRBV19 and TRBJ2-2): DGGITQSPKYLFRKEGQNVTLSCEQNLNHDAMYWYRQDPGQGLRLIYYSQIVNDFQKGDIAEGYSVSREKKESFPLTVTSAQKNPTAFYLCASRGTSGINTGELFFGEGSRLTVL.

This clonotype has just a few counts. The chain couples TRBV11-2 to TRBJ2-5; D is undetermined. The V gene's germline CDR1 is SGHAT and CDR2 FQNNGV. Trimming took 0 bases from V and 7 from J, leaving 12 bases between them. This CDR3 is built from 14 residues. DNA for the CDR3: TGTGCCAGCAGCTTAGATACAGTGGATGGGACCCAGTACTTC. It specifies CASSLDTVDGTQYF.

The DNA of the CDR3 is TGTGCCAGCAGTTTATCTACAGGGTTTCTCTACGAGCAGTACTTC. Translation: CASSLSTGFLYEQYF. The chain links TRBV27 to TRBJ2-7; D might be TRBD1 (6 bases). Between the trimmed V and J ends, which lost 0 bases and 3 bases, there was a span of 12 bases. Germline values: CDR1 MNHEY, CDR2 SMNVEV (reference sequence). The CDR3 extends over 15 amino acids.

V usage is TRBV25-1 and J usage is TRBJ2-3; 8 bases are shared with TRBD2. Germline V lookup: CDR1 MGHDK, CDR2 SYGVNS. This CDR3 contains 15 residues. V was clipped by 6 bases and J by 2 bases; unmatched bases: 7. This chain's CDR3 is CASSPLAGLTDTQYF. The CDR3 DNA reads TGTGCCAGCAGCCCATTAGCGGGACTCACAGATACGCAGTATTTT.

J is TRBJ1-2 and V is TRBV29-1; D gene uncertain. CDR1 is SQVTM, CDR2 ANQGSEA, per germline. Trimming removed 5 bases at V and 8 bases at J, with 9 bases between. This CDR3 has 10 residues. The CDR3 is CSVSGEGYTF. CDR3 in DNA: TGCAGCGTTTCCGGGGAGGGCTACACCTTC.

The chain combines TRBV19 with TRBJ1-2; TRBD1 aligns across 9 bases. The CDR3 has 13 residues. V shed 5 bases and J 10 bases; nucleotides not matched to a gene: 8. Germline values: CDR1 LNHDA, CDR2 SQIVND (reference sequence). CDR3 in amino acids: CASSSTGGMDYTF. CDR3 nucleotides: TGTGCCAGTAGTTCCACAGGGGGCATGGACTACACCTTC.

The chain employs TRBV20-1 and TRBJ1-1; no clear D gene. The germline V gene has CDR1 DFQATT and CDR2 SNEGSKA (reference sequence). The CDR3 is 12 residues long. V dropped 5 bases and J dropped 8 bases, with 15 bases sitting between them. The DNA for the CDR3 is TGCAGTGCTCCCAGCCTTGCCATCGAAGCTTTCTTT. Residues: CSAPSLAIEAFF.

This chain joins TRBV7-9 and TRBJ1-6; D not certain. Germline CDR1 is SEHNR and CDR2 is FQNEAQ (reference sequence). The CDR3 is 12 residues long. V was trimmed by 1 base and J by 10 bases, leaving 5 bases between them. The CDR3 reads CASSLGQSPLHF. DNA of the CDR3: TGTGCCAGCAGCTTAGGACAATCACCCCTCCACTTT.

The CDR3 reads CASSRATSGRPGDTQYF. CDR3 DNA sequence: TGCGCCAGCAGCCGTGCGACTAGCGGGAGGCCGGGGGATACGCAGTATTTT. The V call is TRBV5-1, the J call TRBJ2-3, with 13 bases matching TRBD2. V shed 4 bases, J shed 6 bases, and the junction held 11 bases outside the gene matches. CDR1 SGHRS and CDR2 YFSETQ come from the germline V gene. The CDR3 sequence is 17 residues long.

This sequence joins TRBV4-2 and TRBJ2-1; 7 bases line up with TRBD2. This CDR3 is 14 amino acids long. The ends lost 1 base at V and 4 bases at J; junction bases unmatched: 1. In germline, CDR1 is LGHNA, CDR2 YNFKEQ. This CDR3 reads CASSQASGYNEQFF. The CDR3 DNA follows: TGTGCCAGCAGCCAAGCTAGCGGTTACAATGAGCAGTTCTTC.

In this sample, this clonotype turned up a few times. The rearrangement joins TRBV4-3 to TRBJ1-5; TRBD1 matches 8 bases. The CDR3 is made up of 15 amino acids. V shed 0 bases and J 4 bases; nucleotides not matched to a gene: 2. Germline V gene sequence: CDR1 LGHNA, CDR2 YSLEER. As DNA, the CDR3 is TGCGCCAGCAGCCAAGACACAGGGGGTAATCAGCCCCAGCATTTT. Residues: CASSQDTGGNQPQHF.